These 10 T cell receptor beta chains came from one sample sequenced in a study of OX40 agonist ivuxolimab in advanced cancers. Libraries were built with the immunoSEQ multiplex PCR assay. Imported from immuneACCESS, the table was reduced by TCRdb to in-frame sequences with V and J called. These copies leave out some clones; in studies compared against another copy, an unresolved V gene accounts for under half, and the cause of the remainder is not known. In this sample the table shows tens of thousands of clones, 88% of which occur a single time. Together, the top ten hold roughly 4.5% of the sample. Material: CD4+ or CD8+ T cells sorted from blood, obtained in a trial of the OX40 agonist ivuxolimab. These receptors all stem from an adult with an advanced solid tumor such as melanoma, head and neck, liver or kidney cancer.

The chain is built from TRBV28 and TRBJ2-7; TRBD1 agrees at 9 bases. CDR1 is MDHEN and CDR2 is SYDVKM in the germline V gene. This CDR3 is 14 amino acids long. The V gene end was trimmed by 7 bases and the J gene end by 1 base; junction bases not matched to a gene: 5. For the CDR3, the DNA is TGTGCCAGCAACGGACAGGGGCAGTCCTACGAGCAGTACTTC. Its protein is CASNGQGQSYEQYF.

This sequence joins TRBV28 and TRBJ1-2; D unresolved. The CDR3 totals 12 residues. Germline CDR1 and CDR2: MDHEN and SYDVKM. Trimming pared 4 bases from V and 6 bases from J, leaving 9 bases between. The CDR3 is CASSWAQNGYTF. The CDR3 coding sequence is TGTGCCAGCAGTTGGGCACAGAATGGCTACACCTTC.

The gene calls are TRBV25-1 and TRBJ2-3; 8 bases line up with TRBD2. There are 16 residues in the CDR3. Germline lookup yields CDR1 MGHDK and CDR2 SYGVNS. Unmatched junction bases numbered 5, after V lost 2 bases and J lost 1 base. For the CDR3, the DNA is TGTGCCAGCAGTGAAGCCAGCGGGAGTCGCACAGATACGCAGTATTTT. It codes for CASSEASGSRTDTQYF.

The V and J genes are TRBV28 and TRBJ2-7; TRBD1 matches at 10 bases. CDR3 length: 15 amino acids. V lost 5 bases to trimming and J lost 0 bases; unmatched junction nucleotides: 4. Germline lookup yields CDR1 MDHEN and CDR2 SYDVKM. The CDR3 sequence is CASSETGGASYEQYF. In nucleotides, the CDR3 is TGTGCCAGCAGTGAGACAGGGGGCGCCTCCTACGAGCAGTACTTC.

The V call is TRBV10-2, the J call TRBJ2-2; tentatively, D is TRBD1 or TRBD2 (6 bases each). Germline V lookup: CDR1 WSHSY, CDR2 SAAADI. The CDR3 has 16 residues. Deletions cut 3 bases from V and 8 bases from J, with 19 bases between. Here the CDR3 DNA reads TGCGCCAGCAGTGAAGGTCTAGCGCTGAGGGGGGGGGAGCTGTTTTTT. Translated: CASSEGLALRGGELFF.

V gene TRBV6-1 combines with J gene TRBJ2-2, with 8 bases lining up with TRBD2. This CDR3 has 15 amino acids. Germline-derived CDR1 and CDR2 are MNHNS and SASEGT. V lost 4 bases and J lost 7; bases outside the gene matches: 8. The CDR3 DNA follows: TGTGCCAGCAGTGGACTAGCGCCCGAGGGCGGGGAGCTGTTTTTT. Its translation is CASSGLAPEGGELFF.

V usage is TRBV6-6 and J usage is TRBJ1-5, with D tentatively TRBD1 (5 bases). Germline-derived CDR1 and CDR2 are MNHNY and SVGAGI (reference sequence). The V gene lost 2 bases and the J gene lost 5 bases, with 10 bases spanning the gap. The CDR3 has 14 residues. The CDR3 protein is CASSYVQGHQPQHF. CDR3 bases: TGTGCCAGCAGTTACGTCCAGGGCCATCAGCCCCAGCATTTT.

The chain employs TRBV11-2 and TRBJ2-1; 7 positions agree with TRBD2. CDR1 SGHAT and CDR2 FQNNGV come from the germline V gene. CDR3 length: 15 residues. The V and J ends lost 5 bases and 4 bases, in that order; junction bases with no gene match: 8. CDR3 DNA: TGTGCCAGCAGCCGCCTAGCGGAGTTTTACAATGAGCAGTTCTTC. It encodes CASSRLAEFYNEQFF.

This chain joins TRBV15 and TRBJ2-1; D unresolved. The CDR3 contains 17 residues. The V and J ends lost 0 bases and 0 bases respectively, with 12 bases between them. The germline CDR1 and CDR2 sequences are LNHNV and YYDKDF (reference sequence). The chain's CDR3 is CATSRDGGASSYNEQFF. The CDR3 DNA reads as TGTGCCACCAGCAGAGATGGCGGCGCGAGCTCCTACAATGAGCAGTTCTTC.

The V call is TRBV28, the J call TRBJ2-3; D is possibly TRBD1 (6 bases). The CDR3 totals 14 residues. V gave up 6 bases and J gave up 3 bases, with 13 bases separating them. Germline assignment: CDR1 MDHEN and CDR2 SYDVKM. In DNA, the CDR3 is TGTGCCAGCAGAATGGGACATTCGACAGATACGCAGTATTTT. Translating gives CASRMGHSTDTQYF.